This paragraph reports one T cell receptor beta chain. Its specificity is not known. The genes are named according to mouse. Read sequence stops 1 residue before the CDR3 end, and the germline J gene provides the missing end. Germline V lookup: CDR1 LGHNA, CDR2 YNLKQL (reference sequence). This CDR3 spans 13 amino acids. With 5 bases clipped from V and 3 bases from J, the junction kept 3 bases outside the gene matches. These data belong to a study of tissue T cells after allogeneic stem cell transplantation. General study findings and limits: Tissue-detected TCR repertoire was only partly captured by blood and spleen T cells. Some tissue clones might be persisting host cells; their alloreactivity or antigen specificity was not determined.

TCRbeta CDR3 was sequenced at survey depth with template counts. Clones were read by immunoSEQ multiplex PCR, and TCRdb kept only the in-frame ones, dropping some. Altogether several thousand clones are present, around 43% being singletons, with the ten largest covering just over 2%. Time point defined: mouse harvest day 7 after allogeneic transplant. Mouse grafts combined 10^7 T-cell-depleted bone marrow cells with 10^6 splenic CD5+ T cells. This mouse GVHD model was MHC-mismatched B6 to BALB/c, profiled day 7 or 14. This TCR was recovered from a female BALB/c mouse given C57BL/6 T cells with graft-versus-host disease after an allogeneic hematopoietic cell transplant. The sequenced sample was skin. The J gene is TRBJ1-1, the V gene TRBV5; 7 bases are shared with TRBD1. The DNA read from the CDR3 is TGTGCCAGCAGCGCACAGGGGCACACAGAAGTCTTC. Translated: CASSAQGHTEVF. The entire CDR3 is CASSAQGHTEVFF.